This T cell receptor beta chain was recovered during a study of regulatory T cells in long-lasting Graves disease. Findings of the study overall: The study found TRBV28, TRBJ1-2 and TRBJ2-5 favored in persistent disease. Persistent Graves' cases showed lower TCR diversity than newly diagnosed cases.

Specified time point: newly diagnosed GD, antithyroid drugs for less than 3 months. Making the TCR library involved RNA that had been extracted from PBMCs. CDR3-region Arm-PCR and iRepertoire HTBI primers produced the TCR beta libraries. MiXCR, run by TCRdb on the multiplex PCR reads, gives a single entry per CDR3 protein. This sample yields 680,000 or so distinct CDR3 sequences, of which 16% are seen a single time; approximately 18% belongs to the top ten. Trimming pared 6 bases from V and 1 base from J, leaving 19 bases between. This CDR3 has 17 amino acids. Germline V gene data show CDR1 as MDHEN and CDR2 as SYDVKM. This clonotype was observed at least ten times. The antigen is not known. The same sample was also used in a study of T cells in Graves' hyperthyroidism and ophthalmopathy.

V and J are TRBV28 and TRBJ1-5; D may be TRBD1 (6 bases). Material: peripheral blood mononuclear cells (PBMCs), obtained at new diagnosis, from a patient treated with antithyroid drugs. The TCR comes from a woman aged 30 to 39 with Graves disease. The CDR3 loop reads CASRRRQVQKSNQPQHF. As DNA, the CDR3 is TGTGCCAGCAGAAGACGACAGGTTCAAAAAAGCAATCAGCCCCAGCATTTT.